This TCR beta chain was obtained from a study of blood T cell repertoires in COVID-19. Produced via immunoSEQ multiplex PCR; TCRdb's table is partial and in-frame only. The sample has around 50,000 clones, 86% seen once; the top ten hold approximately 14%. In germline, CDR1 is SGHRS, CDR2 YFSETQ. V gave up 4 bases and J gave up 4 bases; unmatched junction bases: 7. The CDR3 has 15 residues. The rearrangement links TRBV5-1 to TRBJ1-1, with 10 nucleotides matching TRBD1. This TCR came from a human donor in a cohort sampled during active COVID-19. The sample taken for sequencing was peripheral blood. This CDR3 is CASSAKTGGGTEAFF. The CDR3 nucleotides read TGCGCCAGCAGCGCCAAGACAGGGGGCGGCACTGAAGCTTTCTTT.